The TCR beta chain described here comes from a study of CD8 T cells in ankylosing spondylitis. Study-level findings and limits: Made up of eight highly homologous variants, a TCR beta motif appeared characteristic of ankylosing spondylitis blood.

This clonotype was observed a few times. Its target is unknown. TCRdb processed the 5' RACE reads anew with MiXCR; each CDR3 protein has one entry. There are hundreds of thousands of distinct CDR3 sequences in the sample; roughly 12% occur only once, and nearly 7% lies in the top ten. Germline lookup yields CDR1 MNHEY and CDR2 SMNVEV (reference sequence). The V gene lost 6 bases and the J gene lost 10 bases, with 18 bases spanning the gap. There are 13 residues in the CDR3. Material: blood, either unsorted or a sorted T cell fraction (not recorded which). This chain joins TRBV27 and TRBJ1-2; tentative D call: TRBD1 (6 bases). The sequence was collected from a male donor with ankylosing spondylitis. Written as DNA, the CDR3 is TGTGCCAGCAGCTTCAACAGGGAGGATCTCTACACCTTC. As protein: CASSFNREDLYTF.